This T cell receptor beta chain is from a study of graft-versus-host responses after intestinal transplantation. Study-wide context: Each recipient received a multivisceral, liver-intestinal, or isolated intestinal graft. Every recipient underwent anti-thymocyte globulin induction, then tacrolimus and steroids for two to three years.

This CDR3 has 15 residues. Germline V lookup: CDR1 SGHRS, CDR2 YFSETQ. Trimming at V came to 0 bases and at J to 5 bases, leaving 4 bases not matched to a gene. Worth noting for this clone: The antigen is unknown.

Sequencing used immunoSEQ multiplex PCR; TCRdb keeps in-frame clones, though not all of them. The table lists around 40,000 clones, approximately 93% of them singletons. The starting material was unstimulated CD4+ T cells sorted from spleen or lymph node cells, obtained before transplant. The rearrangement links TRBV5-1 to TRBJ1-1; 10 nucleotides agree with TRBD1. This clonotype originated in a human donor who was the organ donor for an intestinal transplant. The CDR3 DNA is TGCGCCAGCAGCTTGGGTCCGGGACAGGGGACTGAAGCTTTCTTT. It encodes CASSLGPGQGTEAFF.